Listed below are T cell receptor beta chains from one sample, sequenced in a study of response to subunit inactivated influenza vaccine. TCRdb recomputed calls from the RT-PCR reads with MiXCR, one row per CDR3 protein. The profile shows 550,000 to 800,000 distinct CDR3 sequences, about a sixth of them singletons. The sample here was PBMCs from blood, taken approximately 13 days after vaccination. These receptors all stem from a man aged 50-59 years who received an inactivated influenza vaccine. Both conserved end residues are part of each CDR3. The D gene is left open where the match is weak. Not all rows give a size; the values are once, few, many and, for expanded clones, a class.

CDR3aa | CDR3nt | j_gene | d_gene | abundance | v_gene
CSARLTVNTEAFF | TGCAGTGCTAGACTTACAGTGAACACTGAAGCTTTCTTT | TRBJ1-1 | . | . | TRBV20-1
CASSLVATSGGDNEQFF | TGCGCCAGCAGCTTGGTGGCGACTAGCGGGGGGGACAATGAGCAGTTCTTC | TRBJ2-1 | TRBD2 | . | TRBV5-1
CASSKNWALDGELFF | TGTGCCAGCAGCAAGAACTGGGCCTTAGACGGGGAGCTGTTTTTT | TRBJ2-2 | . | few | TRBV9
CASSVYEETDTQYF | TGTGCCAGCAGCGTATATGAGGAGACAGATACGCAGTATTTT | TRBJ2-3 | . | few | TRBV9
CASSRNNEQFF | TGTGCCAGCAGCCGAAACAATGAGCAGTTCTTC | TRBJ2-1 | . | many | TRBV3-1
CAISPGRSTDTQYF | TGTGCCATCAGTCCGGGACGGAGCACAGATACGCAGTATTTT | TRBJ2-3 | . | . | TRBV10-3
CASGIVATGELFF | TGTGCCAGCGGGATAGTTGCGACCGGGGAGCTGTTTTTT | TRBJ2-2 | . | . | TRBV25-1
CSATSSGANVLTF | TGCAGTGCTACGAGCTCTGGGGCCAACGTCCTGACTTTC | TRBJ2-6 | . | few | TRBV20-1
CASSFQVGAHGAFF | TGTGCCAGCAGTTTTCAGGTGGGGGCTCATGGAGCTTTCTTT | TRBJ1-1 | . | . | TRBV28
CSTRRGRNTEAFF | TGCAGCACAAGGAGGGGAAGGAACACTGAAGCTTTCTTT | TRBJ1-1 | . | few | TRBV29-1
CASSPHHTSFYNEQFF | TGTGCCAGCTCACCACACCATACTAGCTTTTACAATGAGCAGTTCTTC | TRBJ2-1 | . | few | TRBV18
CSARARGEAFF | TGCAGTGCTCGGGCCCGGGGAGAAGCTTTCTTT | TRBJ1-1 | . | few | TRBV20-1
CASSQAWSGREETQYF | TGCGCCAGCAGCCAAGCTTGGTCAGGGCGGGAAGAGACCCAGTACTTC | TRBJ2-5 | . | few | TRBV4-3
CASSLGTDLYSYEQYF | TGCGCCAGCAGCCTGGGTACAGACCTGTACTCCTACGAGCAGTACTTC | TRBJ2-7 | . | few | TRBV5-1
CASSLEGRVLPQYF | TGTGCCAGCAGCTTAGAGGGCAGGGTACTACCACAGTACTTC | TRBJ2-4 | . | . | TRBV11-2
CASSHRLTGSETQYF | TGTGCCAGCAGCCATCGACTGACAGGGTCGGAGACCCAGTACTTC | TRBJ2-5 | TRBD1 | few | TRBV7-6
CSARDIKETDEKLFF | TGCAGTGCTAGAGACATCAAGGAGACGGATGAAAAACTGTTTTTT | TRBJ1-4 | . | . | TRBV20-1
CASSLARFGTTGQYF | TGTGCCAGCAGCTTAGCGCGGTTTGGGACCACCGGGCAGTATTTT | TRBJ2-3 | . | . | TRBV7-2